This T cell receptor (beta chain) was captured by sequencing in a study of cytomegalovirus exposure and HLA in healthy donors. Study results and caveats: In most subjects, TCR beta sequences reportedly gave accurate predictions of HLA-A and HLA-B alleles. High sensitivity and specificity were reportedly achieved when the classifier diagnosed cytomegalovirus status. An analysis that came later showed most CMV-associated TCR beta chains appearing HLA-restricted.

About this clone: Its cognate antigen is unknown.

The primer mix had 60 Vbeta and 13 Jbeta primers. Original methodology: About 80 million unique TCR beta chains, around 11 million of them shared, were counted by a later analysis. The protocol was immunoSEQ multiplex PCR, while the TCRdb copy is restricted to in-frame clones and leaves out a portion. V and J calls plus clone size are reproduced from that table; the DNA served to infer D and trimming. Among roughly 290,000 clones, 80% to 90% were seen once, and the ten largest hold about 2.5%. Between the trimmed V and J ends, which lost 4 bases and 0 bases, there was a span of 7 bases. The CDR3 length is 12 residues. Germline V gene sequence: CDR1 SQVTM, CDR2 ANQGSEA.

Sequencing input: PBMCs. This chain joins TRBV29-1 and TRBJ2-7; D is unclear. The TCR was taken from a woman under 30 in good health and CMV-seronegative. The CDR3 nucleotides read TGCAGCGTTGCGACATCCTCCTACGAGCAGTACTTC. Its translation: CSVATSSYEQYF.